The sequence of this TCR beta chain was determined in a study of blood T cell repertoires in COVID-19. The protocol was immunoSEQ multiplex PCR, while the TCRdb copy is restricted to in-frame clones and leaves out a portion. The sample records about 50,000 clones, around 80% being singletons. This TCR was sampled from a woman aged 45-60 years with acute COVID-19. Sequenced sample: PBMCs or T cells enriched from blood (not recorded which).

CDR3 region: CASSPAGTGGYEQYF. CDR3 nucleotide sequence: TGTGCCAGCTCACCAGCCGGGACAGGGGGCTACGAGCAGTACTTC. The chain has TRBV18 and TRBJ2-7, with 11 bases aligning to TRBD1. CDR1 is KGHSH, CDR2 LQKENI, per germline. J was trimmed by 3 bases and V by 2 bases; bases with no gene match: 3. The CDR3 totals 15 residues. The full variable domain, completed using reference TRBV18 and TRBJ2-7, is NAGVMQNPRHLVRRRGQEARLRCSPMKGHSHVYWYRQLPEEGLKFMVYLQKENIIDESGMPKERFSAEFPKEGPSILRIQQVVRGDSAAYFCASSPAGTGGYEQYFGPGTRLTVT.